These T cell receptor beta chains were read from a single sample in a study of blood T cell repertoires in COVID-19. Clones were sequenced by immunoSEQ multiplex PCR, and TCRdb holds only the in-frame ones, with some missing. Of around 230,000 clones listed, about 88% were seen once; the top ten hold around 2.6%. Sequenced: PBMCs or T cells enriched from blood (not recorded which). The receptors come from a woman between 25 and 40 years old who had recovered from COVID-19. CDR3s include the opening cysteine and the closing phenylalanine or tryptophan. D genes are given only for firm matches. Clone sizes are given selectively: once, few, many, or a class where the clone is expanded.

v_gene: TRBV4-1
j_gene: TRBJ2-7
abundance: .
d_gene: TRBD1
CDR3nt: TGCGCCAGCAGCTTAACCGGGACAGGATGGGACGAGCAGTACTTC
CDR3aa: CASSLTGTGWDEQYF

v_gene: TRBV7-9
j_gene: TRBJ1-1
abundance: once
d_gene: .
CDR3nt: TGTGCCAGCAGCCGCCAGGGTGGCACTGAAGCTTTCTTT
CDR3aa: CASSRQGGTEAFF

v_gene: TRBV29-1
j_gene: TRBJ1-1
abundance: .
d_gene: .
CDR3nt: TGCAGCGCTGACACAGTCACTGAAGCTTTCTTT
CDR3aa: CSADTVTEAFF

v_gene: TRBV18
j_gene: TRBJ1-1
abundance: .
d_gene: .
CDR3nt: TGTGCCAGCTCACCACTCGGGGTGGACACTGAAGCTTTCTTT
CDR3aa: CASSPLGVDTEAFF

v_gene: TRBV7-7
j_gene: TRBJ2-3
abundance: .
d_gene: TRBD2
CDR3nt: TGTGCTAGCAGCTTAGGCGGGGGGCCCAGCACAGATACGCAGTATTTT
CDR3aa: CASSLGGGPSTDTQYF

v_gene: TRBV4-2
j_gene: TRBJ2-1
abundance: once
d_gene: TRBD1
CDR3nt: TGTGCCAGCAGTTTTCGACAGGGCGTGAATCCAAGCTCCTACAATGAGCAGTTCTTC
CDR3aa: CASSFRQGVNPSSYNEQFF

v_gene: TRBV27
j_gene: TRBJ1-6
abundance: once
d_gene: .
CDR3nt: TGTGCCAGCAGTGTACGCGGGCTAAGCTCCTATAATTCACCCCTCCACTTT
CDR3aa: CASSVRGLSSYNSPLHF

v_gene: TRBV7-2
j_gene: TRBJ1-1
abundance: .
d_gene: TRBD1
CDR3nt: TGTGCCAGCAGCCTTTCGACAGGGACAAACACTGAAGCTTTCTTT
CDR3aa: CASSLSTGTNTEAFF

v_gene: TRBV7-8
j_gene: TRBJ1-6
abundance: .
d_gene: .
CDR3nt: TGTGCCAGCAGCCTAGGGGCCCGGGAGGGTTCACCCCTCCACTTT
CDR3aa: CASSLGAREGSPLHF

v_gene: TRBV7-3
j_gene: TRBJ2-3
abundance: .
d_gene: .
CDR3nt: TGTGCCAGCAGCCCAGGGTGGGCAACAGATACGCAGTATTTT
CDR3aa: CASSPGWATDTQYF

v_gene: TRBV7-9
j_gene: TRBJ1-2
abundance: .
d_gene: .
CDR3nt: TGTGCCAGCAGCTTAGGCGGAAATCTTGGCTACACCTTC
CDR3aa: CASSLGGNLGYTF

v_gene: TRBV15
j_gene: TRBJ2-3
abundance: .
d_gene: .
CDR3nt: TGTGCCACCAGCAGCCCCCCGGGGGGCCATCGCACAGATACGCAGTATTTT
CDR3aa: CATSSPPGGHRTDTQYF

v_gene: TRBV7-9
j_gene: TRBJ2-5
abundance: .
d_gene: .
CDR3nt: TGTGCCAGCAGCTTCCTACAGGTGCTTGGGGAGACCCAGTACTTC
CDR3aa: CASSFLQVLGETQYF

v_gene: TRBV5-1
j_gene: TRBJ1-2
abundance: .
d_gene: .
CDR3nt: TGCGCCAGCAGCCAGAATGAACAGGGATTCTATGGCTACACCTTC
CDR3aa: CASSQNEQGFYGYTF

v_gene: TRBV20-1
j_gene: TRBJ2-5
abundance: .
d_gene: .
CDR3nt: TGCAGTGCTAGTCGGAGGGGCTTAGGGACCCAGTACTTC
CDR3aa: CSASRRGLGTQYF

v_gene: TRBV5-6
j_gene: TRBJ1-2
abundance: .
d_gene: TRBD1
CDR3nt: TGTGCCAGCAGCCCTACCGGGACAGGGTGGGGCTACACCTTC
CDR3aa: CASSPTGTGWGYTF

v_gene: TRBV10-3
j_gene: TRBJ1-5
abundance: .
d_gene: .
CDR3nt: TGTGCCATCAGCCCATCGGATCAGCCCCAGCATTTT
CDR3aa: CAISPSDQPQHF

v_gene: TRBV10-1
j_gene: TRBJ1-5
abundance: .
d_gene: TRBD1
CDR3nt: TGCGCCAGCAGTGAGTCGGGGACAGGGGTAATTAATCAGCCCCAGCATTTT
CDR3aa: CASSESGTGVINQPQHF

v_gene: TRBV7-2
j_gene: TRBJ2-7
abundance: .
d_gene: .
CDR3nt: TGTGCCAGCAGCTTATACAGGGAACGTCACGAGCAGTACTTC
CDR3aa: CASSLYRERHEQYF

v_gene: TRBV29-1
j_gene: TRBJ2-1
abundance: .
d_gene: TRBD1
CDR3nt: TGCAGCGTTGCTGAGGGGGCAGTTCCAGGGGCCAATGAGCAGTTCTTC
CDR3aa: CSVAEGAVPGANEQFF

v_gene: TRBV9
j_gene: TRBJ1-1
abundance: .
d_gene: .
CDR3nt: TGTGCCAGCAGCGTACAGGTGAACACTGAAGCTTTCTTT
CDR3aa: CASSVQVNTEAFF

v_gene: TRBV5-1
j_gene: TRBJ2-6
abundance: .
d_gene: .
CDR3nt: TGCGCCAGCAGCTTGGTGGCAGTCTCTGGGGCCAACGTCCTGACTTTC
CDR3aa: CASSLVAVSGANVLTF